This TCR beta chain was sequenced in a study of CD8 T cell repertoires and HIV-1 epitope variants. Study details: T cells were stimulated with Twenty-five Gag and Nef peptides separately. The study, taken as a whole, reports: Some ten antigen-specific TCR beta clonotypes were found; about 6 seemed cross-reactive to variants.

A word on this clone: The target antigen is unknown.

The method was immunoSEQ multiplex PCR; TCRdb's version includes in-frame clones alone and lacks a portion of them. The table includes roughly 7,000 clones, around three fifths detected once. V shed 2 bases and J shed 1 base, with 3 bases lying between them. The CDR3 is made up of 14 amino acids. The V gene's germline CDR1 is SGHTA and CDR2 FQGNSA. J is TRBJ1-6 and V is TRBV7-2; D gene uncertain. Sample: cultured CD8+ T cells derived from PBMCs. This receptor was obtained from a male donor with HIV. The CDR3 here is CASSLTSYNSPLHF. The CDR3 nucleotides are TGTGCCAGCAGCTTAACTTCCTATAATTCACCCCTCCACTTT.